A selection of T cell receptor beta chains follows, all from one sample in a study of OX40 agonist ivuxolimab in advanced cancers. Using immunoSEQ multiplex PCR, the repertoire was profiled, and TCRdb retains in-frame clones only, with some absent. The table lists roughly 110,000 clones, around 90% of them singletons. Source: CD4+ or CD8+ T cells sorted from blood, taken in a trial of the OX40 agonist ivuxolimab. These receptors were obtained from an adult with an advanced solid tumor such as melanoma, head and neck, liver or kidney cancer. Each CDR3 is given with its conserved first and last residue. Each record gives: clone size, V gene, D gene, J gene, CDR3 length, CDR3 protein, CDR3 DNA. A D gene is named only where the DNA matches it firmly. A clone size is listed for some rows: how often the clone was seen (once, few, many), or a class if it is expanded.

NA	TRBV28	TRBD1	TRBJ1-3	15	CASNRQGAWGNTIYF	TGTGCCAGCAACAGACAGGGGGCATGGGGAAACACCATATATTTT
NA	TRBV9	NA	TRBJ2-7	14	CASSAQERGSEQYF	TGTGCCAGCAGCGCTCAAGAGAGGGGTAGCGAGCAGTACTTC
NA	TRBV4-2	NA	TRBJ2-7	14	CASSRRTEYYEQYF	TGTGCCAGCAGCCGGCGGACGGAATACTACGAGCAGTACTTC
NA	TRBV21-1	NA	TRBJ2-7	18	CASSKWGVSGRGSYEQYF	TGTGCCAGCAGCAAATGGGGGGTTAGCGGGAGAGGGTCCTACGAGCAGTACTTC
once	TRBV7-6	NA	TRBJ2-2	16	CASSLAQSANTGELFF	TGTGCCAGCAGCTTAGCGCAGAGTGCGAACACCGGGGAGCTGTTTTTT
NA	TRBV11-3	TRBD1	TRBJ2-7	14	CASSLKTGGYEQYF	TGTGCCAGCAGCTTAAAGACAGGGGGGTACGAGCAGTACTTC
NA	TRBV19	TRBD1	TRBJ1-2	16	CASSISRDRKFYGYTF	TGTGCCAGTAGTATCTCTCGGGACAGGAAATTCTATGGCTACACCTTC
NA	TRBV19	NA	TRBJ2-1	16	CASSITGTLSYNEQFF	TGTGCCAGTAGTATCACCGGGACTCTCTCCTACAATGAGCAGTTCTTC
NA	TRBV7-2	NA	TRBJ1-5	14	CASSLASTNQPQHF	TGTGCCAGCAGCTTAGCCAGCACCAATCAGCCCCAGCATTTT
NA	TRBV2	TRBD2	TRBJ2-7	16	CASSEGTSGAAYEQYF	TGTGCCAGCAGTGAAGGGACTAGCGGAGCAGCCTACGAGCAGTACTTC
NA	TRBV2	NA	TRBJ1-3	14	CASSDPRRGNTIYF	TGTGCCAGCAGTGACCCCAGGCGCGGAAACACCATATATTTT
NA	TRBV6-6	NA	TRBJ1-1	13	CASSYSGRTEAFF	TGTGCCAGCAGTTACTCGGGAAGGACTGAAGCTTTCTTT
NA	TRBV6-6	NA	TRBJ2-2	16	CASSYTAGGISGELFF	TGTGCCAGCAGTTATACAGCCGGGGGTATCTCCGGGGAGCTGTTTTTT
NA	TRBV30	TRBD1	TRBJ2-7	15	CAWRLLQGAREEQYF	TGTGCCTGGAGGCTACTACAGGGGGCTCGGGAGGAGCAGTACTTC
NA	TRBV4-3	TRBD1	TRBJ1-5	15	CASSQGQGPSQPQHF	TGCGCCAGCAGCCAAGGACAGGGCCCTAGCCAGCCCCAGCATTTT
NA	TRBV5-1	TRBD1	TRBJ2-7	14	CASRLNRGPWEQYF	TGCGCCAGCAGATTGAACAGGGGGCCGTGGGAGCAGTACTTC
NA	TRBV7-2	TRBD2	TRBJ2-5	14	CASSRTSGSETQYF	TGTGCCAGCAGCCGGACTAGCGGGAGTGAGACCCAGTACTTC
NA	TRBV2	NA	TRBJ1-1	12	CANPGLHTEAFF	TGTGCCAACCCGGGACTACACACTGAAGCTTTCTTT
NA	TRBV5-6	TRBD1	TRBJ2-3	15	CASSLRRGTTDTQYF	TGTGCCAGCAGCTTGCGCAGGGGGACAACAGATACGCAGTATTTT
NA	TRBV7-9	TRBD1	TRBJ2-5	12	CASLGGAETQYF	TGTGCCAGTCTAGGGGGCGCTGAGACCCAGTACTTC
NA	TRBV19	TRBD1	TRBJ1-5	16	CASSRLPGQPNQPQHF	TGTGCCAGTAGTAGACTTCCGGGACAGCCAAATCAGCCCCAGCATTTT
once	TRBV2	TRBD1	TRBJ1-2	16	CASSGQGASFNYGYTF	TGTGCCAGCAGTGGACAGGGGGCGAGTTTTAACTATGGCTACACCTTC
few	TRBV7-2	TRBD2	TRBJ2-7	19	CASSLESGGTGGPPYEQYF	TGTGCCAGCAGCTTAGAGTCCGGTGGTACGGGAGGGCCGCCCTACGAGCAGTACTTC
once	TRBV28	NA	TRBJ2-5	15	CASGRRALPSETQYF	TGTGCCAGCGGGCGTCGGGCCCTTCCGTCGGAGACCCAGTACTTC
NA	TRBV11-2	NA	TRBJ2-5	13	CASSLGQKETQYF	TGTGCCAGCAGCTTAGGGCAGAAAGAGACCCAGTACTTC
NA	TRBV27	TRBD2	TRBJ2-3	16	CASSPTLARHTDTQYF	TGTGCCAGCAGTCCCACACTAGCGCGACACACAGATACGCAGTATTTT
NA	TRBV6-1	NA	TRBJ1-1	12	CASAYSGTEAFF	TGTGCCAGCGCTTATTCGGGCACTGAAGCTTTCTTT
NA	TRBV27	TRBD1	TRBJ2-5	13	CASSPDREETQYF	TGTGCCAGCAGTCCGGACAGGGAAGAGACCCAGTACTTC
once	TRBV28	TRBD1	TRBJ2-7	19	CASRSSPGTGGDRSYEQYF	TGTGCCAGCAGATCTTCCCCCGGGACAGGGGGAGATCGCTCCTACGAGCAGTACTTC
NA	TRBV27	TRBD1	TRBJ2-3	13	CASSLSRGDTQYF	TGTGCCAGCAGTTTAAGCAGGGGGGATACGCAGTATTTT
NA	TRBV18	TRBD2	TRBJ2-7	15	CASSPPDGGAYEQYF	TGTGCCAGCTCACCACCGGACGGGGGGGCCTACGAGCAGTACTTC
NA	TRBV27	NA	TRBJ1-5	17	CATPGRAHNYSNQPQHF	TGTGCCACCCCGGGCAGGGCCCACAACTATAGCAATCAGCCCCAGCATTTT
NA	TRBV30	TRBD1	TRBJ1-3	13	CAWEQGTGNTIYF	TGTGCCTGGGAACAGGGGACTGGAAACACCATATATTTT
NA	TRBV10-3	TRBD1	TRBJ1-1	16	CAIRPRTGGANTEAFF	TGTGCCATCAGACCTCGGACAGGGGGTGCGAACACTGAAGCTTTCTTT
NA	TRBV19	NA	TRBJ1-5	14	CASSSVVRDQPQHF	TGTGCCAGTAGCAGTGTAGTTCGGGATCAGCCCCAGCATTTT
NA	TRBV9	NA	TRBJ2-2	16	CASSVARGLGAGELFF	TGTGCCAGCAGCGTAGCTAGAGGCCTGGGGGCCGGGGAGCTGTTTTTT
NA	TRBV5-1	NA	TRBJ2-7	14	CASSLATGPYEQYF	TGCGCCAGCAGCTTGGCCACAGGGCCCTACGAGCAGTACTTC
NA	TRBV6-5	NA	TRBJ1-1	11	CASTWGGEAFF	TGTGCCAGCACCTGGGGCGGTGAAGCTTTCTTT
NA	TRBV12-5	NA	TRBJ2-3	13	CASGLVSTDTQYF	TGTGCTAGTGGTTTGGTCAGCACAGATACGCAGTATTTT